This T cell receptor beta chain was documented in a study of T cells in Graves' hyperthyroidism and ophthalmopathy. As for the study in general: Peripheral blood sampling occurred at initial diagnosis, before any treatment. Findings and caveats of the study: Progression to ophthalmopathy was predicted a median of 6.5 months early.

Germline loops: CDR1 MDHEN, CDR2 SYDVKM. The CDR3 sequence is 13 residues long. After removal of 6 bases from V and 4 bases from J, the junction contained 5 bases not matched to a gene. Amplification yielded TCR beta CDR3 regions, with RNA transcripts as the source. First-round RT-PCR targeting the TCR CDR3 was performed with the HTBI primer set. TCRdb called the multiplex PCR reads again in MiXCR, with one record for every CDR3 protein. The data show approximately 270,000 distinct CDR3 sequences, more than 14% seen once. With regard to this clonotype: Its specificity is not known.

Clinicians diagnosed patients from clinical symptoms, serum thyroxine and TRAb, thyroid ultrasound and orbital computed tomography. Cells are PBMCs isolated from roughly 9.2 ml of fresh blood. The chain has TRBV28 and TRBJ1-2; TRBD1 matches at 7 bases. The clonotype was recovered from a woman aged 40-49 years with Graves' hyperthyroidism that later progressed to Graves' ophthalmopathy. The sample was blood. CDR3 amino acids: CASSPDRTYGYTF. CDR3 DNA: TGTGCCAGCAGCCCGGACAGGACCTATGGCTACACCTTC.